Each of the 20 T cell receptor beta chains below was sequenced from the same sample in a study of cytomegalovirus exposure and HLA in healthy donors. Only in-frame clones appear in the TCRdb table, and some are missing; sequencing was by immunoSEQ multiplex PCR. The table lists about 150,000 clones, 75% to 90% of them singletons, with around 20% in the top ten. Sequenced material: PBMCs. Receptor source: a man aged 18 to 29 in good health and CMV-seropositive.

The chain joins TRBV9 to TRBJ2-2; D remains unclear. The CDR3 sequence is 15 residues long. The germline CDR1 and CDR2 sequences are SGDLS and YYNGEE. The V end lost 0 bases, the J end lost 6 bases, and 12 bases lay between the germline ends. The CDR3 protein is CASSVGHSSAGELFF. The CDR3 region has the DNA TGTGCCAGCAGCGTAGGACACTCGTCGGCCGGGGAGCTGTTTTTT. The entire variable domain, with the rest obtained from reference TRBV9 and TRBJ2-2, is as follows: DSGVTQTPKHLITATGQRVTLRCSPRSGDLSVYWYQQSLDQGLQFLIQYYNGEERAKGNILERFSAQQFPDLHSELNLSSLELGDSALYFCASSVGHSSAGELFFGEGSRLTVL.

The rearrangement uses TRBV10-2 and TRBJ2-7; D is unresolved. The CDR3 has 14 residues. Trimming took off 5 bases at V and 1 base at J, with 12 bases between the two ends. CDR1 WSHSY and CDR2 SAAADI come from the germline V gene. The CDR3 is CASSQTRRSYEQYF. CDR3 DNA: TGCGCCAGCAGTCAGACCCGCAGGTCCTACGAGCAGTACTTC.

This chain uses TRBV18 with TRBJ1-4; maybe TRBD1 (6 bases). Trimming stripped 9 bases from V and 6 bases from J, with 14 bases between. Germline CDR1 is KGHSH and CDR2 is LQKENI. The CDR3 consists of 13 residues. CDR3 residues: CASQGAGDEKLFF. The CDR3 DNA sequence: TGTGCCAGTCAAGGGGCAGGGGATGAAAAACTGTTTTTT.

The chain links TRBV30 to TRBJ2-7; 8 positions match TRBD2. Unmatched junction bases numbered 12, after V lost 5 bases and J lost 6 bases. Per germline, CDR1 GTSNPN and CDR2 SVGIG (reference sequence). The CDR3 loop spans 14 amino acids. The CDR3 loop is CAWCPRGGHREQYF. CDR3 DNA sequence: TGTGCCTGGTGCCCCCGGGGGGGCCACCGCGAGCAGTACTTC.

This chain joins TRBV18 and TRBJ2-7; weak D call: TRBD2 (6 bases). This CDR3 region has 15 residues. The V end was cut by 3 bases, the J end by 1 base, with 13 bases between. Per the germline V gene, CDR1 is KGHSH and CDR2 is LQKENI. The DNA for the CDR3 is TGTGCCAGCTCACCTGAGGGACTTCAATCCTACGAGCAGTACTTC. Translating gives CASSPEGLQSYEQYF.

The chain recombines TRBV7-2 with TRBJ1-3; a weak D match, TRBD1 (6 bases). CDR3 size: 16 residues. Germline CDR1 and CDR2: SGHTA and FQGNSA. Trimming took off 8 bases at V and 0 bases at J, with 17 bases between the two ends. CDR3 amino acids: CASCEGGGSSGNTIYF. CDR3 nucleotides: TGTGCCAGCTGTGAAGGGGGTGGGAGCTCTGGAAACACCATATATTTT.

The chain carries TRBV4-2 and TRBJ1-2, with D perhaps matching TRBD1 (5 bases). CDR1 is LGHNA and CDR2 is YNFKEQ in the germline V gene. The CDR3 consists of 15 residues. Trimming pared 0 bases from V and 11 bases from J, leaving 19 bases between. CDR3 DNA: TGTGCCAGCAGCCAAGAGGTCGGGACTCAGACTGGGTACACCTTC. Translating it yields CASSQEVGTQTGYTF.

This chain joins TRBV4-3 and TRBJ1-5, with TRBD1 identical over 8 bases. Germline loops: CDR1 LGHNA, CDR2 YSLEER. The CDR3 is made up of 15 amino acids. Trimming at V came to 1 base and at J to 5 bases, leaving 4 bases not matched to a gene. CDR3 sequence (DNA): TGCGCCAGCAGCCAAGGCAGGGGGCCGGATCAGCCCCAGCATTTT. Protein sequence: CASSQGRGPDQPQHF.

CDR3 protein: CASRSGTGRGYTF. The DNA of the CDR3 is TGTGCAAGTCGCTCCGGGACAGGGCGTGGCTACACCTTC. The chain uses TRBV12-2 and TRBJ1-2; the DNA was not used to check the table's D call, TRBD1. TRBV12-2 is termed a pseudogene. CDR3 length equals 13 residues.

This chain uses TRBV2 with TRBJ2-2, with 9 positions matching TRBD2. Germline CDR1 SNHLY, CDR2 FYNNEI. V trimming: 5 bases; J trimming: 3 bases; junction bases outside the gene matches: 10. CDR3 length equals 17 residues. CDR3 nucleotides: TGTGCCAGCAGTAGCTGGCTAGCGGGAAGGGACACCGGGGAGCTGTTTTTT. Translated: CASSSWLAGRDTGELFF.

In this sample, this clone turned up once. This sequence joins TRBV7-8 and TRBJ2-7; TRBD2 is a possible D gene (7 bases). From germline, CDR1 is SGHVS and CDR2 FQNEAQ. The CDR3 has 14 residues. V was cut by 5 bases and J by 0 bases, with 11 bases left in between. The DNA of the CDR3 is TGTGCCAGCAGCCCGGGGGGCTTCTCCTACGAGCAGTACTTC. This translates into CASSPGGFSYEQYF. Complete variable domain (other parts from reference TRBV7-8 and TRBJ2-7): GAGVSQSPRYKVAKRGQDVALRCDPISGHVSLFWYQQALGQGPEFLTYFQNEAQLDKSGLPSDRFFAERPEGSVSTLKIQRTQQEDSAVYLCASSPGGFSYEQYFGPGTRLTVT.

The CDR3 here is CASSLGQGGNTEAFF. Here the CDR3 DNA reads TGTGCCAGCAGCTTAGGGCAGGGGGGAAACACTGAAGCTTTCTTT. The chain uses TRBV7-2 and TRBJ1-1; the match to TRBD1 covers 7 bases. The CDR3 totals 15 residues. Germline trimming cut 1 base from V and 2 bases from J; bases unmatched to any gene: 4. CDR1 is SGHTA and CDR2 is FQGNSA in the germline V gene.

The rearrangement uses TRBV18 and TRBJ2-2; D call uncertain. Germline CDR1 is KGHSH and CDR2 is LQKENI. The length of the CDR3 is 15 residues. V was cut by 1 base and J by 8 bases, with 14 bases left in between. The CDR3 region has the DNA TGTGCCAGCTCACCACTCGGCACTACACCGGGGGAGCTGTTTTTT. It encodes CASSPLGTTPGELFF. The full variable domain, its missing parts supplied by reference TRBV18 and TRBJ2-2, is NAGVMQNPRHLVRRRGQEARLRCSPMKGHSHVYWYRQLPEEGLKFMVYLQKENIIDESGMPKERFSAEFPKEGPSILRIQQVVRGDSAAYFCASSPLGTTPGELFFGEGSRLTVL.

V and J are TRBV6-5 and TRBJ2-7; a possible D gene is TRBD1 (6 bases). The CDR3 is 16 amino acids. Germline-derived CDR1 and CDR2 are MNHEY and SVGAGI. Trimming cost V 0 bases and J 0 bases, with 12 bases left between them. The CDR3 DNA reads TGTGCCAGCAGTTACTCTGGAGGACAGAGCTCCTACGAGCAGTACTTC. Encoded protein: CASSYSGGQSSYEQYF.

This chain joins TRBV14 and TRBJ1-2; D is undetermined. The V and J ends lost 4 bases and 0 bases respectively, with 15 bases between them. CDR1 and CDR2 (germline): SGHDN, FVKESK. The CDR3 is 16 amino acids. CDR3 loop: CASSPWEGRTNYGYTF. CDR3 DNA sequence: TGTGCCAGCAGCCCCTGGGAGGGCCGTACTAACTATGGCTACACCTTC.

The chain links TRBV20-1 to TRBJ2-3; D is unclear. Trimming shortened V by 3 bases and J by 4 bases, and 5 bases separated the two germline ends. The CDR3 has 11 residues. Germline CDR1 reads DFQATT; CDR2 reads SNEGSKA (reference sequence). The CDR3 sequence: CSASSADTQYF. CDR3 nucleotides: TGCAGTGCTAGTTCGGCAGATACGCAGTATTTT.

This rearrangement joins TRBV27 to TRBJ1-2, with no clear D. The CDR3 has 15 amino acids. CDR1 is MNHEY, CDR2 SMNVEV, per germline (reference sequence). Deletions cut 5 bases from V and 6 bases from J, with 19 bases between. CDR3 loop: CASSLGRGYRDGYTF. The CDR3 DNA reads TGTGCCAGCAGTCTAGGGCGAGGGTATAGGGATGGCTACACCTTC.

This chain links TRBV5-1 with TRBJ2-7, with TRBD2 as a possible D gene (6 bases). CDR1 is SGHRS, CDR2 YFSETQ, per germline. V was cut by 0 bases and J by 0 bases, with 10 bases left in between. The CDR3 length is 15 residues. CDR3 bases: TGCGCCAGCAGCTTGGCCGCGGGGAGCTCCTACGAGCAGTACTTC. Protein product: CASSLAAGSSYEQYF.

The J gene is TRBJ2-1, the V gene TRBV12-1; no check of the table's D call, TRBD2, against the DNA was made. TRBV12-1 corresponds to a pseudogene. The CDR3 has 16 amino acids. CDR3 nucleotide sequence: TGTGCCAGCAGCTTCGTCATCCGGGACTACTACAATGAGCAGTTCTTC. Protein sequence: CASSFVIRDYYNEQFF.

The gene calls are TRBV18 and TRBJ2-1; 9 bases line up with TRBD2. Germline CDR1 reads KGHSH; CDR2 reads LQKENI. This CDR3 region has 16 residues. The V gene end was trimmed by 1 base and the J gene end by 8 bases; junction bases not matched to a gene: 9. In nucleotides, the CDR3 is TGTGCCAGCTCACCACAAGGGGTAGCGGGAGTTTATGAGCAGTTCTTC. Its translation is CASSPQGVAGVYEQFF.